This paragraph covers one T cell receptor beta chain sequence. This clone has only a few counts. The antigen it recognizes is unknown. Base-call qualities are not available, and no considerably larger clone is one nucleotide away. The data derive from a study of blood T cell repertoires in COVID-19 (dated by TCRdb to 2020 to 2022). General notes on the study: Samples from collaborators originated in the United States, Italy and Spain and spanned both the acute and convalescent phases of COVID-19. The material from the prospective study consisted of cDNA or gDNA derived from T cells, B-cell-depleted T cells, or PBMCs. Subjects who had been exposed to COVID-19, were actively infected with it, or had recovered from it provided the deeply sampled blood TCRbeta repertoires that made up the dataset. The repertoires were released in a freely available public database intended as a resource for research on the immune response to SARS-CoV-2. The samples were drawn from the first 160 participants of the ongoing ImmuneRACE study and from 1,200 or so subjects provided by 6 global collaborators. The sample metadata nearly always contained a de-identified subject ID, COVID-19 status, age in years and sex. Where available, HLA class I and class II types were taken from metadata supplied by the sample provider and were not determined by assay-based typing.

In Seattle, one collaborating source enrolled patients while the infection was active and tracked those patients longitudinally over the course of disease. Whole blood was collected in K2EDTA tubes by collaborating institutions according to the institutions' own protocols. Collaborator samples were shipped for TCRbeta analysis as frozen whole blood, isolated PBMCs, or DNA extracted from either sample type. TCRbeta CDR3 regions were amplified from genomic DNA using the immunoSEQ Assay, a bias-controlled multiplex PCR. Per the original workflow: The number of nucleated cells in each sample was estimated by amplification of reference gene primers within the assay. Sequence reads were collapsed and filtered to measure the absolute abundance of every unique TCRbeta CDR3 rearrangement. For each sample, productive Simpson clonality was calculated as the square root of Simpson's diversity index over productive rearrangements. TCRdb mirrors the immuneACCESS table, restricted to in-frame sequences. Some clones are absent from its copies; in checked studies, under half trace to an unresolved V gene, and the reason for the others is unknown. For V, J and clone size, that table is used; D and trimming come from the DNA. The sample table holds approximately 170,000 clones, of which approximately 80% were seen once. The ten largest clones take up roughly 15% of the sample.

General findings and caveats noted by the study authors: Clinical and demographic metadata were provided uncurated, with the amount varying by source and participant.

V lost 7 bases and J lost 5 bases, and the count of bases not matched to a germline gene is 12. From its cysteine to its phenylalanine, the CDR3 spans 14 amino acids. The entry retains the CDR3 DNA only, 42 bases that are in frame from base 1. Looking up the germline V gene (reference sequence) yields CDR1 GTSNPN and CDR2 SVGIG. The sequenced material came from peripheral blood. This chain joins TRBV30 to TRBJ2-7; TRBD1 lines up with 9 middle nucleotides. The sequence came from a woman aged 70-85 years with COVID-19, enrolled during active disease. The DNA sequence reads TGTGCCTTACAAACGGGACAGGGTCTCCACGAGCAGTACTTC. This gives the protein CALQTGQGLHEQYF.